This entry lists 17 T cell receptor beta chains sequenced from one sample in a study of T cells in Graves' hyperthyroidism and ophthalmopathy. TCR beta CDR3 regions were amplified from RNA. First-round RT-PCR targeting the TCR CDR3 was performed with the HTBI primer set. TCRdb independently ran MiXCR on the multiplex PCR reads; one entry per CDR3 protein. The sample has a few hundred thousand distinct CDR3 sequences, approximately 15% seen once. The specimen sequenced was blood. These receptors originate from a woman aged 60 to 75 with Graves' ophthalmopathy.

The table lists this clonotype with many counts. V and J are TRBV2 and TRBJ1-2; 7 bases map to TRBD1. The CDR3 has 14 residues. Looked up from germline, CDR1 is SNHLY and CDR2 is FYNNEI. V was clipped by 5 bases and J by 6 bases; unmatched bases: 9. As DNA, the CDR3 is TGTGCCAGCAGTCGGGACAGAGATCGGGATGGCTACACCTTC. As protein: CASSRDRDRDGYTF.

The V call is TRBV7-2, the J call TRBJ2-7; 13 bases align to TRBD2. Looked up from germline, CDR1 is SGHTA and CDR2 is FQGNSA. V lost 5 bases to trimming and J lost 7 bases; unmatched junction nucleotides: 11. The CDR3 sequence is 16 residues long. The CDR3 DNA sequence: TGTGCCAGCAGCCCAGATGGACTAGCGGGGGTTGGAGAGCAGTACTTC. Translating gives CASSPDGLAGVGEQYF.

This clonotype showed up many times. The CDR3 loop reads CASSENPQGSGGELFF. The DNA of the CDR3 is TGTGCCAGCAGCGAGAACCCACAGGGGTCCGGCGGGGAGCTGTTTTTT. V gene TRBV7-2 combines with J gene TRBJ2-2; TRBD1 agrees at 7 bases. Per the germline V gene, CDR1 is SGHTA and CDR2 is FQGNSA. CDR3 length equals 16 residues. V lost 5 bases to trimming and J lost 7 bases; unmatched junction nucleotides: 13.

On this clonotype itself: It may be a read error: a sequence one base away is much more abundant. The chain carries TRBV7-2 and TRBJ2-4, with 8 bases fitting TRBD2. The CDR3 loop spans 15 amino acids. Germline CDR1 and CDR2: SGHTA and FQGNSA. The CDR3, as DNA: TGTGCCGGCAGCTTAGCGGGAAACACGGGGAGCATTCAGTACTTC. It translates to CAGSLAGNTGSIQYF.

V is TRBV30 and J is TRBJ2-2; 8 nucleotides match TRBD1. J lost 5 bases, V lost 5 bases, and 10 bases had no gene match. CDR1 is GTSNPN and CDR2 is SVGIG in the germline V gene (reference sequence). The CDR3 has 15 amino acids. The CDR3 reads CAWLFGQGGTGELFF. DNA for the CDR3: TGTGCCTGGCTTTTCGGACAGGGTGGGACCGGGGAGCTGTTTTTT.

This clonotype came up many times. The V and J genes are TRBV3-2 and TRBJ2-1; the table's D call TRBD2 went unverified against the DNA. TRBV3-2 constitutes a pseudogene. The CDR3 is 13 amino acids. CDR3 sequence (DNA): TGTCCAAGGGCTACTCGCTCCTACAATGAGCAGTTCTTC. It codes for CPRATRSYNEQFF.

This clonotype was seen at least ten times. CDR3 DNA: TGCAGTGCCCGGACGGCTAGCGGGGGTCCCTCCACAGATACGCAGTATTTT. It specifies CSARTASGGPSTDTQYF. The chain links TRBV20-1 to TRBJ2-3; 10 bases are shared with TRBD2. The CDR3 has 17 residues. V trimming: 6 bases; J trimming: 2 bases; junction bases outside the gene matches: 14. The V gene's germline CDR1 is DFQATT and CDR2 SNEGSKA (reference sequence).

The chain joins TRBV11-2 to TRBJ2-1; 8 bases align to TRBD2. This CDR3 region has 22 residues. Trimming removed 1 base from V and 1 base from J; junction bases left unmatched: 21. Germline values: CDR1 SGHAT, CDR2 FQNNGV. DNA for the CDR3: TGTGCCAGCAGCTTAGGCGTCTATATTAGCGGGGCCTCCCGAGGGTCCTACAATGAGCAGTTCTTC. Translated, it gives CASSLGVYISGASRGSYNEQFF.

CDR3: CSAGLAGPQDTQYF. Here the CDR3 DNA reads TGCAGTGCAGGACTAGCGGGACCGCAAGATACGCAGTATTTT. The rearrangement joins TRBV20-1 to TRBJ2-3; 12 nucleotides agree with TRBD2. Looked up from germline, CDR1 is DFQATT and CDR2 is SNEGSKA (reference sequence). The CDR3 runs 14 residues. V gave up 6 bases and J gave up 5 bases; unmatched junction bases: 6.

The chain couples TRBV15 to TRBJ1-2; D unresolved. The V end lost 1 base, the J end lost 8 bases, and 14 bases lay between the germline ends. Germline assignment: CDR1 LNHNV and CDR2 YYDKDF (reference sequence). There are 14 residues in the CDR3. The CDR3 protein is CATSRGAPPRGYTF. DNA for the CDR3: TGTGCCACCAGCAGAGGGGCGCCCCCCCGGGGCTACACCTTC.

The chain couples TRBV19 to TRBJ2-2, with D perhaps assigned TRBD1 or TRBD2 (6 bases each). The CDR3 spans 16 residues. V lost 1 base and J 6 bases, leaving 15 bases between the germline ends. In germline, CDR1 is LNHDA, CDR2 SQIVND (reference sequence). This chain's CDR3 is CASSIGGGLRSGELFF. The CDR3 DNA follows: TGTGCCAGTAGTATAGGAGGGGGGTTAAGGTCCGGGGAGCTGTTTTTT.

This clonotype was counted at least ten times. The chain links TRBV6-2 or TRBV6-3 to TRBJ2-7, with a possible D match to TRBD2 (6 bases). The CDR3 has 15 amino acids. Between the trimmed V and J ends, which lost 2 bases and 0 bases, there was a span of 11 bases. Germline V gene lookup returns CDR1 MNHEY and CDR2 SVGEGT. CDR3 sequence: CASSYGSGDSYEQYF. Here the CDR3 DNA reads TGTGCCAGCAGTTACGGTTCGGGAGACTCCTACGAGCAGTACTTC.

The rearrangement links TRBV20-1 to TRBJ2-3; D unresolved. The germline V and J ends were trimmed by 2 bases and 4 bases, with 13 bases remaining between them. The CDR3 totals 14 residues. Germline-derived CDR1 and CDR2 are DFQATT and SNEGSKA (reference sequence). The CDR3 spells CSARKSGLSDTQYF. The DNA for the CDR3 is TGCAGTGCTAGAAAGTCAGGCCTATCAGATACGCAGTATTTT.

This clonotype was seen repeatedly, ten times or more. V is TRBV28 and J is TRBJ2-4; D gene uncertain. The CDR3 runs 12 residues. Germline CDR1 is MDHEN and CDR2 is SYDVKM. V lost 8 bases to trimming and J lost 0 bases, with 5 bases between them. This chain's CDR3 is CASALAKNIQYF. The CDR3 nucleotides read TGTGCCAGCGCCCTAGCCAAAAACATTCAGTACTTC.

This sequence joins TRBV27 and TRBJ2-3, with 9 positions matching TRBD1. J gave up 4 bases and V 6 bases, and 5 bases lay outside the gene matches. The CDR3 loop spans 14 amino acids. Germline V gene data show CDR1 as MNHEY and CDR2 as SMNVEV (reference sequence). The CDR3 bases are TGTGCCAGCAGCCAGAGACAGGGGGCAGATACGCAGTATTTT. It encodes CASSQRQGADTQYF.

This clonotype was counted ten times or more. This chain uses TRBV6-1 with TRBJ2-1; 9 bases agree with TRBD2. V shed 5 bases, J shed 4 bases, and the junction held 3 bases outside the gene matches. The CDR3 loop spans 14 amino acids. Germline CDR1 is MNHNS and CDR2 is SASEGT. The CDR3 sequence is CASSYAGGYNEQFF. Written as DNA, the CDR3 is TGTGCCAGCAGTTATGCGGGGGGGTACAATGAGCAGTTCTTC.

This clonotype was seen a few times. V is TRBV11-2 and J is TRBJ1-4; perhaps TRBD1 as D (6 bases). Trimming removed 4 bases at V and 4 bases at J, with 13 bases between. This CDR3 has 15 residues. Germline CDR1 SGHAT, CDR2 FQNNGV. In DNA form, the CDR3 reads TGTGCCAGCAGCTCACCACAGGGCTATAATGAAAAACTGTTTTTT. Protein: CASSSPQGYNEKLFF.